The sequence of this T cell receptor beta chain was determined in a study of regulatory T cells in long-lasting Graves disease. HTBI primers from iRepertoire and Arm-PCR of CDR3 regions yielded the TCR beta libraries. TCRdb processed the multiplex PCR reads anew with MiXCR; each CDR3 protein has one entry. The repertoire holds around 470,000 distinct CDR3 sequences, 12% to 15% seen once, with about 15% in the top ten. This clonotype turned up a few times. Regarding time point: newly diagnosed GD, antithyroid drugs for less than 3 months. Researchers made the TCR library from RNA that was extracted from PBMCs. These data also formed part of another study, on T cells in Graves' hyperthyroidism and ophthalmopathy. This second study says: The TCR CDR3 first-round RT-PCR relied on the HTBI primer set.

The sequences come from peripheral blood mononuclear cells (PBMCs), collected at new diagnosis, from a patient treated with antithyroid drugs. The receptor's source is a woman aged 45-59 years with Graves disease.

The CDR3: CSARLGLSGRFTDTQYF. The CDR3, as DNA: TGCAGTGCTAGATTGGGACTGAGCGGGAGGTTCACAGATACGCAGTATTTT. The rearrangement joins TRBV20-1 to TRBJ2-3; 9 nucleotides agree with TRBD2. With V trimmed by 2 bases and J by 2 bases, 11 bases remained unmatched. The germline V gene encodes CDR1 DFQATT and CDR2 SNEGSKA (reference sequence). The CDR3 contains 17 residues.